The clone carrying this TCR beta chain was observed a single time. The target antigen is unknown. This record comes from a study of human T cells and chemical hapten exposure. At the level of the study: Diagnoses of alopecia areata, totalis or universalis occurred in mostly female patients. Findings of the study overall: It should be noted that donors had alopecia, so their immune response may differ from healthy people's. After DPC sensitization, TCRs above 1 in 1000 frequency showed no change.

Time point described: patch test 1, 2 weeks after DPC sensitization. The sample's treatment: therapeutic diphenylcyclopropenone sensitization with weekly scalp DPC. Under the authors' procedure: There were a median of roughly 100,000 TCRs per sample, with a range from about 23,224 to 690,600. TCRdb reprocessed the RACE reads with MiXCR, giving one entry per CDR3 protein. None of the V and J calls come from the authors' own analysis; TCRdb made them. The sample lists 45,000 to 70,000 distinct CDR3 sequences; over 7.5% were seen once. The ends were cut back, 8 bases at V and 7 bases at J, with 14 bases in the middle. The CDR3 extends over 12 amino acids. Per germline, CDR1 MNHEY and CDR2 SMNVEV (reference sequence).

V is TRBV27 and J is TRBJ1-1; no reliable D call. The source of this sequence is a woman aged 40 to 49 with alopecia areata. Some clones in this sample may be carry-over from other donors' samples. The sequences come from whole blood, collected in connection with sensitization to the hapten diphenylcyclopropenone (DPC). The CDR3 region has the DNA TGTGCCAGCCACGAGAGAAATGGTGAAGCTTTCTTT. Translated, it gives CASHERNGEAFF.